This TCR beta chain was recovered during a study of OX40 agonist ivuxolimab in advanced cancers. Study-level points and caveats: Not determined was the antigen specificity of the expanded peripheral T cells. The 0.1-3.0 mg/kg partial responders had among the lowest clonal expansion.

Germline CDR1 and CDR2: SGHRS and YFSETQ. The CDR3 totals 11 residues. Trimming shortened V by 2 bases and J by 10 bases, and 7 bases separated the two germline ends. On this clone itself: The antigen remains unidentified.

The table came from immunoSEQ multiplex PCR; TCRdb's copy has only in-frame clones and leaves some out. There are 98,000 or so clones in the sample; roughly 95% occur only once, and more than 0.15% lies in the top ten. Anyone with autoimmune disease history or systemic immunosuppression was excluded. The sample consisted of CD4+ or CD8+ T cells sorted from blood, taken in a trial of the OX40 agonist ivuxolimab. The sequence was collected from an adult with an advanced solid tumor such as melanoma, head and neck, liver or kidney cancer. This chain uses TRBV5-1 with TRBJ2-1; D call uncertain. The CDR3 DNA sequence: TGCGCCAGCAGCTTAAGGCAGGAGCAGTTCTTC. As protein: CASSLRQEQFF. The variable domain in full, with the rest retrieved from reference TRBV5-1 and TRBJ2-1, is KAGVTQTPRYLIKTRGQQVTLSCSPISGHRSVSWYQQTPGQGLQFLFEYFSETQRNKGNFPGRFSGRQFSNSRSEMNVSTLELGDSALYLCASSLRQEQFFGPGTRLTVL.